Below are 11 T cell receptor beta chains sequenced from a single sample in a study of blood T cell repertoires in COVID-19. Profiled with immunoSEQ multiplex PCR; TCRdb holds only in-frame clones, not every one. The profile shows 200,000 or so clones, about 86% of them singletons. The sequenced sample was peripheral blood. These receptors were collected from a young man with active or convalescent COVID-19.

The V gene is TRBV19, the J gene TRBJ1-1; D is perhaps TRBD1 (6 bases). Germline V lookup: CDR1 LNHDA, CDR2 SQIVND (reference sequence). This CDR3 has 13 residues. The ends were cut back, 5 bases at V and 4 bases at J, with 11 bases in the middle. The CDR3 nucleotides read TGTGCCAGTAGTCAGGGGCTGGGCACTGAAGCTTTCTTT. This sequence encodes CASSQGLGTEAFF.

The chain recombines TRBV18 with TRBJ1-2; TRBD1 aligns across 7 bases. Losses at the gene ends were 3 bases for V and 4 bases for J; bases not matched to a gene: 5. Germline V gene sequence: CDR1 KGHSH, CDR2 LQKENI. The CDR3 has 14 residues. Here the CDR3 reads CASSPEAGGYGYTF. CDR3 nucleotides: TGTGCCAGCTCACCGGAGGCAGGGGGCTATGGCTACACCTTC.

This clone was detected only once. The rearrangement links TRBV19 to TRBJ1-2; 9 bases are shared with TRBD1. Germline assignment: CDR1 LNHDA and CDR2 SQIVND (reference sequence). Trimming at V came to 4 bases and at J to 4 bases, leaving 7 bases not matched to a gene. The CDR3 contains 15 residues. DNA of the CDR3: TGTGCCAGTAGTACCACAGGGGGCGGCGGCTATGGCTACACCTTC. Protein: CASSTTGGGGYGYTF.

This clone turned up a few times. The chain combines TRBV12-5 with TRBJ1-1, with 8 positions matching TRBD1. CDR1 LGHNT and CDR2 FRNRAP come from the germline V gene. Losses at the gene ends were 3 bases for V and 2 bases for J; bases not matched to a gene: 2. This CDR3 is built from 14 residues. The CDR3: CASGLGTGNTEAFF. As DNA, the CDR3 is TGTGCTAGTGGTTTAGGGACAGGTAACACTGAAGCTTTCTTT.

J is TRBJ1-2 and V is TRBV6-5; D is perhaps TRBD1 (5 bases). Germline V CDR1 and CDR2: MNHEY, SVGAGI. The CDR3 covers 14 residues. Trimming cost V 7 bases and J 1 base, with 13 bases left between them. The CDR3 DNA sequence: TGTGCCAGCACTCCCGGAGGGGTTAACTATGGCTACACCTTC. Its translation: CASTPGGVNYGYTF.

The chain employs TRBV6-5 and TRBJ1-5, with 9 nucleotides matching TRBD1. V gave up 6 bases and J gave up 2 bases; unmatched junction bases: 5. The germline V gene has CDR1 MNHEY and CDR2 SVGAGI. The CDR3 is made up of 15 amino acids. The CDR3 DNA sequence: TGTGCCAGCAGCTGGACAGGGGAAGGCAATCAGCCCCAGCATTTT. It specifies CASSWTGEGNQPQHF.

The V call is TRBV7-2, the J call TRBJ2-3; TRBD2 aligns across 7 bases. The trim removed 2 bases at V and 2 bases at J, leaving 4 bases unmatched. CDR3 length: 15 residues. The V gene's germline CDR1 is SGHTA and CDR2 FQGNSA. CDR3 amino acids: CASSLLLADTDTQYF. Written as DNA, the CDR3 is TGTGCCAGCAGCTTACTCCTAGCGGACACAGATACGCAGTATTTT. Complete variable domain (other parts from reference TRBV7-2 and TRBJ2-3): GAGVSQSPSNKVTEKGKDVELRCDPISGHTALYWYRQSLGQGLEFLIYFQGNSAPDKSGLPSDRFSAERTGGSVSTLTIQRTQQEDSAVYLCASSLLLADTDTQYFGPGTRLTVL.

CDR3: CATSREREVTEAFF. CDR3 sequence (DNA): TGTGCCACCAGCAGAGAGAGGGAGGTCACTGAAGCTTTCTTT. V is TRBV15 and J is TRBJ1-1; no clear D. Germline lookup yields CDR1 LNHNV and CDR2 YYDKDF (reference sequence). Trimming left V 0 bases short and J 4 bases short, with 9 bases between. This CDR3 comprises 14 residues.

The rearrangement uses TRBV27 and TRBJ2-5; TRBD2 is a possible D gene (6 bases). V gave up 2 bases and J gave up 9 bases, with 13 bases separating them. The CDR3 is made up of 13 amino acids. Per germline, CDR1 MNHEY and CDR2 SMNVEV (reference sequence). In DNA, the CDR3 is TGTGCCAGCAGTTTAAAAGCATGGGAGGCCCAGTACTTC. It encodes CASSLKAWEAQYF.

The chain links TRBV6-1 to TRBJ2-7; D is possibly TRBD1 (7 bases). The ends were cut back, 0 bases at V and 4 bases at J, with 10 bases in the middle. CDR1 and CDR2 from the germline V gene are MNHNS and SASEGT. The CDR3 contains 14 residues. The chain's CDR3 is CASSEAEGAYEQYV. CDR3 in DNA: TGTGCCAGCAGTGAAGCGGAGGGGGCGTACGAGCAGTACGTC.

As concerns this clone: Other DNA sequences within the sample encode an identical CDR3. V gene TRBV5-4 combines with J gene TRBJ2-6; TRBD2 might be the D (7 bases). The CDR3 runs to 19 residues. Germline V gene sequence: CDR1 SGHNT, CDR2 YYREEE (reference sequence). CDR3 in amino acids: CPTIKTTGGPPSGANVLTF. The CDR3 region has the DNA TGTCCCACCATTAAAACGACCGGGGGGCCCCCCTCTGGGGCCAACGTCCTGACTTTC.